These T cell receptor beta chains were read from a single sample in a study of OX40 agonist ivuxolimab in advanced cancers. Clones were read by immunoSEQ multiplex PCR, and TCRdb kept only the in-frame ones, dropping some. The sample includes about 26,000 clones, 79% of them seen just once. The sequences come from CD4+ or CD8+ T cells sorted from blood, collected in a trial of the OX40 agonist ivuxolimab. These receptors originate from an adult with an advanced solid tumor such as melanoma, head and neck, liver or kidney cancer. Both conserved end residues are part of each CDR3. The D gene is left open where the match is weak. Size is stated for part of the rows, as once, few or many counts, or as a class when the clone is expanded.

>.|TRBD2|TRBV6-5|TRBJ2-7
TGTGCCACCAACCGAGCAGCGGGAGGTGGAGAGCAGTACTTC
CATNRAAGGGEQYF
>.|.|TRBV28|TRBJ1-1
TGTGCCAGCAGTTGGGGCAGAGAAGCTTTCTTT
CASSWGREAFF
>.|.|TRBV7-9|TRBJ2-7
TGTGCCAGCAGCGGAGACAGCTACGAGCAGTACTTC
CASSGDSYEQYF
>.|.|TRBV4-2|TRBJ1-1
TGTGCCAGCAGCCCCTTCAACACTGAAGCTTTCTTT
CASSPFNTEAFF
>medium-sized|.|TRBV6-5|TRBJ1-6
TGTGCCAGCAGTTACAGTGGCCGAACCGGTGGGTCACCCCTCCACTTT
CASSYSGRTGGSPLHF
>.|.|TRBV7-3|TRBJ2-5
TGTGCCAGCAGCCCCGGATTCTCCCAAGAGACCCAGTACTTC
CASSPGFSQETQYF
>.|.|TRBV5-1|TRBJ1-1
TGCGCCAGCAGCTCGAGCGAGGGGCGGAACACTGAAGCTTTCTTT
CASSSSEGRNTEAFF
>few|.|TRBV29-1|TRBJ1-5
TGCAGCGTACAGGCGGATAATCAGCCCCAGCATTTT
CSVQADNQPQHF
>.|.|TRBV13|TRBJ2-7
TGTGCCAGCAGCTCCGGACAGCCGAGCTCCTACGAGCAGTACTTC
CASSSGQPSSYEQYF
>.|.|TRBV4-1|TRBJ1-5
TGCGCCAGCAGCCCCCTATCGGGGTCACGGCAGCCCCAGCATTTT
CASSPLSGSRQPQHF
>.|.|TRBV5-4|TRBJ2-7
TGTGCCAGCAGCTTGGGGGACTCGGCCTACGAGCAGTACTTC
CASSLGDSAYEQYF
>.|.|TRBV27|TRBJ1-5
TGTGCCAGCAGTTCACAGGGCCCCAATCAGCCCCAGCATTTT
CASSSQGPNQPQHF
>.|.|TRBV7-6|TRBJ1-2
TGTGCCAGCACCGGGGATTTGTATGGCTACACCTTC
CASTGDLYGYTF
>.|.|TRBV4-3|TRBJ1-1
TGCGCCAGCAGCCAGTTCCGGTCGGGGGGTTCTACTGAAGCTTTCTTT
CASSQFRSGGSTEAFF
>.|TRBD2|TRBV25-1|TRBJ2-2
TGTGCCAGCAGTCCGATAGCGGGTCAATACACCGGGGAGCTGTTTTTT
CASSPIAGQYTGELFF
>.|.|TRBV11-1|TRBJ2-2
TGTGCCAGCAGCTCTGGGACCTTAAAGGTGAACACCGGGGAGCTGTTTTTT
CASSSGTLKVNTGELFF
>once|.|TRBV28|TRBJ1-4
TGTGCCAGCAGTTTATTTGAGGTAGAAAAACTGTTTTTT
CASSLFEVEKLFF
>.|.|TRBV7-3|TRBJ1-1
TGTGCCAGCAGCCCTCCCTTGGATGAAGCTTTCTTT
CASSPPLDEAFF
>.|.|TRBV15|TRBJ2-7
TGTGCCACCAGCAGAGTAAGAAGAGTACAATCCTACGAGCAGTACTTC
CATSRVRRVQSYEQYF
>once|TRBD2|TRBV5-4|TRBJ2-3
TGTGCCAGCAGCCAAGTGGTGGTTGCGGGGGGCCACACAGATACGCAGTATTTT
CASSQVVVAGGHTDTQYF
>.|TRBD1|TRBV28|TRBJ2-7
TGTGCCAGCAGTAGCACCTTGACAGGGGCCCACTACGAGCAGTACTTC
CASSSTLTGAHYEQYF
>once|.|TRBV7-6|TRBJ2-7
TGTGCCAGCAGCTTAGACCCAGGGAGGAACGAGCAGTACTTC
CASSLDPGRNEQYF
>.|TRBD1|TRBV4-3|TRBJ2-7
TGCGCCAGCAGCCAGGAGAGACAGGGATCCTACGAGCAGTACTTC
CASSQERQGSYEQYF
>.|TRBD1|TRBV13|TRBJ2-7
TGTGCCAGCAGCTTCGGGACAGGGTCCTACGAGCAGTACTTC
CASSFGTGSYEQYF
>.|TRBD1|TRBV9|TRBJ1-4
TGTGCCAGCAGCGTAGAAGGGACAGGGATTGAAAAACTGTTTTTT
CASSVEGTGIEKLFF
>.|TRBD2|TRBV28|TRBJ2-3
TGTGCCAGCAGCCGACGGGATGTAGCGGGGGGTTTTATGGATACGCAGTATTTT
CASSRRDVAGGFMDTQYF
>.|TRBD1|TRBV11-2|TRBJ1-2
TGTGCCAGCAGCCCGGGACAGGGGAGCTATGGCTACACCTTC
CASSPGQGSYGYTF
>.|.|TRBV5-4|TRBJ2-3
TGTGCCAGCAGCGTATTGGGCGGGGGCACAGATACGCAGTATTTT
CASSVLGGGTDTQYF
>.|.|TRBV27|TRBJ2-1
TGTGCCAGCAGTTTCGACCCCTACAATGAGCAGTTCTTC
CASSFDPYNEQFF